Below are 17 T cell receptor beta chains sequenced from a single sample in a study of blood T cell repertoires in COVID-19 (dated by TCRdb to 2018 to 2020). The library came from the immunoSEQ multiplex PCR assay. Held by TCRdb, this immuneACCESS table contains in-frame sequences only and omits some clones. Under half of the omission traces to an unresolved V gene where checked; the cause of the rest is unknown. This sample gives some 400,000 clones in total; about nine tenths of them show up just once. Roughly 0.9% of the sample goes to the ten largest clones. The sample taken for sequencing was PBMCs or T cells enriched from blood (not recorded which). The receptors were gathered from a woman aged 40 to 49 who had been exposed to COVID-19.

The table lists this clone with a count of one. The chain carries TRBV6-5 and TRBJ1-2, with unresolved D. Germline CDR1 MNHEY, CDR2 SVGAGI. V was trimmed by 0 bases and J by 4 bases, leaving 9 bases between them. This CDR3 is built from 14 residues. The CDR3 DNA reads as TGTGCCAGCAGTTACTCGGGCAGTACCTATGGCTACACCTTC. Protein product: CASSYSGSTYGYTF.

This chain connects TRBV2 to TRBJ1-3; 7 bases line up with TRBD1. This CDR3 is 14 amino acids long. The junction had 6 bases not matched to a gene; V was cut back by 3 bases and J by 7 bases. CDR1 and CDR2 from the germline V gene are SNHLY and FYNNEI. For the CDR3, the DNA is TGTGCCAGCAGTGACCTGGGACAGAGGAACACCATATATTTT. Translation: CASSDLGQRNTIYF.

The chain is built from TRBV6-5 and TRBJ2-4; tentatively, D is TRBD2 (6 bases). Germline-derived CDR1 and CDR2 are MNHEY and SVGAGI. The CDR3 length is 11 residues. With 6 bases removed from V and 10 bases from J, the gap between germline ends came to 10 bases. In nucleotides, the CDR3 is TGTGCCAGCAGGGCCGGGACTATTCAGTACTTC. Protein sequence: CASRAGTIQYF.

The chain recombines TRBV6-2 or TRBV6-3 with TRBJ2-2, with 11 bases aligning to TRBD2. The CDR3 covers 15 residues. Losses at the gene ends were 5 bases for V and 1 base for J; bases not matched to a gene: 0. Germline V gene lookup returns CDR1 MNHEY and CDR2 SVGEGT. As DNA, the CDR3 is TGTGCCAGCAGTGGGACTAGCGGGAACACCGGGGAGCTGTTTTTT. Translating it yields CASSGTSGNTGELFF.

This rearrangement joins TRBV7-9 to TRBJ2-5; maybe TRBD2 (6 bases). V shed 5 bases and J shed 3 bases, with 19 bases lying between them. Germline V CDR1 and CDR2: SEHNR, FQNEAQ (reference sequence). This CDR3 is 16 amino acids long. CDR3 residues: CASSLPFGRREETQYF. Written as DNA, the CDR3 is TGTGCCAGCAGCCTGCCATTCGGGAGAAGGGAAGAGACCCAGTACTTC.

The rearrangement joins TRBV2 to TRBJ2-2; TRBD2 aligns across 8 bases. Germline-derived CDR1 and CDR2 are SNHLY and FYNNEI. The CDR3 is 16 amino acids. With V trimmed by 7 bases and J by 3 bases, 10 bases remained unmatched. CDR3 sequence (DNA): TGTGCCAGCAAAAAACAAGCGGGAGTCGACACCGGGGAGCTGTTTTTT. Encoded protein: CASKKQAGVDTGELFF.

With regard to this clone: Other DNA sequences of this sample code for an identical CDR3. The CDR3 spells CASSPGPNTEAFF. DNA of the CDR3: TGTGCCAGCTCACCAGGGCCGAACACTGAAGCTTTCTTT. The rearrangement joins TRBV18 to TRBJ1-1; D not certain. The germline V gene encodes CDR1 KGHSH and CDR2 LQKENI. V dropped 2 bases and J dropped 1 base, with 5 bases sitting between them. The CDR3 loop spans 13 amino acids.

This chain links TRBV12-3 or TRBV12-4 with TRBJ2-7; no clear D. The CDR3 has 11 residues. V lost 4 bases, J lost 4 bases, and 5 bases lay in between. The CDR3 protein is CASSSFYEQYF. CDR3 sequence (DNA): TGTGCCAGCAGTTCTTTTTACGAGCAGTACTTC.

This chain joins TRBV4-1 and TRBJ2-2; 8 bases are a match to TRBD1. V lost 0 bases, J lost 0 bases, and 3 bases stayed unmatched. The CDR3 spans 17 residues. Germline V lookup: CDR1 MGHRA, CDR2 YSYEKL. CDR3: CASSQDPQGANTGELFF. The CDR3 DNA is TGCGCCAGCAGCCAAGATCCACAGGGGGCGAACACCGGGGAGCTGTTTTTT.

This sequence joins TRBV6-4 and TRBJ2-5; weak D call: TRBD2 (6 bases). CDR1 and CDR2 from the germline V gene are MRHNA and SNTAGT. V shed 8 bases and J shed 10 bases, with 26 bases lying between them. The CDR3 runs 15 residues. The CDR3 DNA is TGTGCCAGCCCTATACTAGTGAGTCGAGGAGGGGACCAGTACTTC. Protein product: CASPILVSRGGDQYF.

The V call is TRBV15, the J call TRBJ2-7, with 9 positions matching TRBD1. The CDR3 sequence is 15 residues long. The V segment lost 2 bases and the J segment 5 bases; nucleotides outside the gene matches: 7. CDR1 is LNHNV, CDR2 YYDKDF, per germline (reference sequence). The CDR3 spells CATSRIQGAVDEQYF. The CDR3 DNA sequence: TGTGCCACCAGCAGAATACAGGGGGCGGTGGACGAGCAGTACTTC.

Written as DNA, the CDR3 is TGTGCCAGCGGTCCCCCAAACAGACCTTCCTATGGCTACACCTTC. Amino acid sequence: CASGPPNRPSYGYTF. The chain combines TRBV27 with TRBJ1-2, with D uncertain. CDR1 MNHEY and CDR2 SMNVEV come from the germline V gene (reference sequence). The ends were cut back, 8 bases at V and 4 bases at J, with 20 bases in the middle. This CDR3 has 15 residues.

In DNA, the CDR3 is TGCGCCAGCAGCTCCCCTCGTCGCTCCTACAATGAGCAGTTCTTC. It is translated as CASSSPRRSYNEQFF. This chain uses TRBV5-1 with TRBJ2-1; D not certain. The CDR3 consists of 15 residues. The germline CDR1 and CDR2 sequences are SGHRS and YFSETQ. Trimming pared 3 bases from V and 0 bases from J, leaving 10 bases between.

V is TRBV25-1 and J is TRBJ2-1, with TRBD1 matching over 8 bases. The germline V gene has CDR1 MGHDK and CDR2 SYGVNS. After removal of 10 bases from V and 12 bases from J, the junction contained 8 bases not matched to a gene. This CDR3 contains 11 residues. This CDR3 is CATVRQGRQFF. CDR3 nucleotides: TGTGCCACCGTACGACAGGGGAGGCAGTTCTTC.

The rearrangement uses TRBV3-1 (or the pseudogene TRBV3-2) and TRBJ2-7; TRBD2 might be the D (6 bases). Germline CDR1 reads LGHDT; CDR2 reads YNNKEL (reference sequence). The V gene lost 4 bases and the J gene lost 2 bases, with 12 bases spanning the gap. The CDR3 covers 14 residues. For the CDR3, the DNA is TGTGCCAGCAGCCCCCGGCTAGCGACCTACGAGCAGTACTTC. It encodes CASSPRLATYEQYF.

V and J are TRBV3-1 (or the pseudogene TRBV3-2) and TRBJ1-2; 9 nucleotides agree with TRBD1. The V segment lost 2 bases and the J segment 8 bases; nucleotides outside the gene matches: 3. Germline CDR1 and CDR2: LGHDT and YNNKEL (reference sequence). This CDR3 spans 13 amino acids. CDR3 amino acids: CASSQTGTGGYTF. The CDR3 DNA sequence: TGTGCCAGCAGCCAAACAGGGACAGGGGGCTACACCTTC.

As to this clone: One end of the junction varies from germline; a read error may be responsible. The chain has TRBV7-8 and TRBJ1-1, with D tentatively TRBD1 (6 bases). Per the germline V gene, CDR1 is SGHVS and CDR2 is FQNEAQ. The CDR3 extends over 17 amino acids. DNA of the CDR3: TGTGCCAGCAGCGGACCGAGGACAGAACCTGTGAACGCTGAAGCTTTCTTT. Its translation: CASSGPRTEPVNAEAFF.